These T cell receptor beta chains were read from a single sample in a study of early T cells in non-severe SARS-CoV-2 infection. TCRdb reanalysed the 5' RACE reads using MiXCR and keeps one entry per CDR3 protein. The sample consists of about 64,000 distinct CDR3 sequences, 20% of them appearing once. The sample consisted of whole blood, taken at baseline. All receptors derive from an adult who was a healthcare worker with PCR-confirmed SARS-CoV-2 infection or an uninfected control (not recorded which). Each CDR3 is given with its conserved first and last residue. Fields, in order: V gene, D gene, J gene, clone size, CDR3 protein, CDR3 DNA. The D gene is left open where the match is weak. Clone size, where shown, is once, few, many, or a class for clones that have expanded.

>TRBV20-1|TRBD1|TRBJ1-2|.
CSTLGPGGDGYTF
TGCAGCACCCTGGGCCCAGGGGGCGATGGCTACACCTTC
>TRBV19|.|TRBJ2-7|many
CASKDRNYEQYF
TGTGCCAGTAAAGACAGGAACTACGAGCAGTACTTC
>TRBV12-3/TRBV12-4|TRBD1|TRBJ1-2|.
CASSSPGTGNYGYTF
TGTGCCAGCAGCTCGCCCGGGACAGGGAACTATGGCTACACCTTC
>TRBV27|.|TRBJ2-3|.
CASSITGTDTQYF
TGTGCCAGCAGCATAACCGGCACAGATACGCAGTATTTT
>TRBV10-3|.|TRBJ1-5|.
CAISNGNQPQHF
TGTGCCATCAGTAATGGCAATCAGCCCCAGCATTTT
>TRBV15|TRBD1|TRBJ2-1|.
CATSRGTGSTYNEQFF
TGTGCCACCAGCAGGGGGACAGGGTCGACCTACAATGAGCAGTTCTTC
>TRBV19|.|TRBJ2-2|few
CASSPGHLNTGELFF
TGTGCCAGTAGTCCGGGACACCTGAACACCGGGGAGCTGTTTTTT
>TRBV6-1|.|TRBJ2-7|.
CASSVGPSYEQYF
TGTGCCAGCAGTGTCGGCCCGTCCTACGAGCAGTACTTC
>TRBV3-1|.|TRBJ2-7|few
CASSETNLGTVSGYEQYF
TGTGCCAGCAGCGAAACAAACCTCGGGACCGTGAGTGGGTACGAGCAGTACTTC
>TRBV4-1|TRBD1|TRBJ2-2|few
CASATGTGITGELFF
TGCGCCAGCGCAACCGGGACAGGGATTACCGGGGAGCTGTTTTTT
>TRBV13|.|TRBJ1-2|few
CASSLPARGYTF
TGTGCCAGCAGTCTTCCAGCTCGTGGCTACACCTTC
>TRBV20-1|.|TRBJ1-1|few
CSASPAGTAWTFF
TGCAGTGCTAGTCCTGCAGGAACTGCCTGGACTTTCTTT
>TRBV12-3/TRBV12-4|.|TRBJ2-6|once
CASSFTPDPQSGANVLTF
TGTGCCAGCAGTTTTACCCCGGACCCCCAAAGTGGGGCCAACGTCCTGACTTTC
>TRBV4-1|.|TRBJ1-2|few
CASSQGTQAGDYGYTF
TGCGCCAGCAGCCAAGGGACGCAGGCAGGGGACTATGGCTACACCTTC
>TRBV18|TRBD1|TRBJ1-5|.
CASSQDRGIQPQHF
TGTGCCAGCTCACAAGACAGGGGGATTCAGCCCCAGCATTTT
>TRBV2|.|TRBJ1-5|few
CASNRANQPQHF
TGTGCCAGCAATAGGGCCAATCAGCCCCAGCATTTT
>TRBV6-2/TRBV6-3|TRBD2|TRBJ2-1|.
CATDRRGKVKFF
TGTGCCACCGATAGGCGGGGGAAGGTGAAATTCTTC
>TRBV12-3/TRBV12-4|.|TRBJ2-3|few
CASSLASTQYF
TGTGCCAGCAGTTTAGCCTCTACGCAGTATTTT
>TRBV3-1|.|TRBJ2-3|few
CASSQDFPSGTDTQYF
TGTGCCAGCAGCCAAGATTTTCCTAGCGGCACAGATACGCAGTATTTT
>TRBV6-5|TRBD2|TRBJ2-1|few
CASSIVGGSSYNEQFF
TGTGCCAGCAGTATCGTCGGCGGGAGCTCCTACAATGAGCAGTTCTTC
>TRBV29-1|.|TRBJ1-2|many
CSAGHPGYGYTF
TGCAGCGCCGGGCATCCGGGCTATGGCTACACCTTC
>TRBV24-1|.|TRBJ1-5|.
CATSEGSRQPQHF
TGTGCCACCAGTGAGGGATCGCGACAGCCCCAGCATTTT
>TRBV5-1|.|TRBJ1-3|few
CASSLVSGAGNTIYF
TGCGCCAGCAGCTTGGTGTCAGGAGCTGGTAACACCATATATTTT
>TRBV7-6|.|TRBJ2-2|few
CASSPRPSGGELFF
TGTGCCAGCAGCCCCCGACCGAGCGGGGGGGAGCTGTTTTTT
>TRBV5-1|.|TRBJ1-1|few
CASSLANTEAFF
TGCGCCAGCAGCTTGGCCAACACTGAAGCTTTCTTT
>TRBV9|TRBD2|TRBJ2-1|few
CASSSAGTTYNEQFF
TGTGCCAGCAGCTCGGCCGGGACTACCTACAATGAGCAGTTCTTC
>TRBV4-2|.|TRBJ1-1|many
CASTYSRVFNTEAFF
TGTGCCAGCACCTATAGCAGGGTTTTTAACACTGAAGCTTTCTTT
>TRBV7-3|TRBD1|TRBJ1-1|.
CASSSGTGSAAFF
TGTGCCAGCAGCTCCGGGACAGGGTCCGCTGCTTTCTTT
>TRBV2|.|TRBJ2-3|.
CASTFWNTDTQYF
TGTGCCAGCACCTTCTGGAACACAGATACGCAGTATTTT
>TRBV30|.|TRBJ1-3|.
CAWGRDGNTIYF
TGTGCCTGGGGGAGGGATGGAAACACCATATATTTT
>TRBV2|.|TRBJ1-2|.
CASKGWVNYGYTF
TGTGCCAGCAAAGGGTGGGTTAACTATGGCTACACCTTC
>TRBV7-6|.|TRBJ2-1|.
CASSLGGNSFNEQFF
TGTGCCAGCAGCTTAGGGGGGAACTCCTTCAATGAGCAGTTCTTC
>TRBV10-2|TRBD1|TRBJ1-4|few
CASRRDRAEKLFF
TGCGCCAGCAGGAGGGACAGGGCTGAAAAACTGTTTTTT
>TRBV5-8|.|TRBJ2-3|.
CTSSLSVGASTDTQYF
TGTACCAGCAGCTTGAGTGTCGGGGCTAGCACAGATACGCAGTATTTT
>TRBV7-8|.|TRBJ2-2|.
CASSLARGSLAGELFF
TGTGCCAGCAGCTTAGCCCGGGGTTCTCTTGCCGGGGAGCTGTTTTTT
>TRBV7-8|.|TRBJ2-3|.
CASGETDTQYF
TGTGCCAGCGGTGAGACAGATACGCAGTATTTT
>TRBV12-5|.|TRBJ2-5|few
CASGLGETQYF
TGTGCTAGTGGTTTGGGCGAGACCCAGTACTTC
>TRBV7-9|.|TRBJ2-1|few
CASSLSTSYNEQFF
TGTGCCAGCAGCTTATCCACCTCCTACAATGAGCAGTTCTTC
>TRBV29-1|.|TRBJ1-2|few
CSAGGGAYGYTF
TGCAGCGCTGGAGGGGGTGCCTATGGCTACACCTTC
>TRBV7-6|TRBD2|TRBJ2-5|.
CASSSGLAEETQYF
TGTGCCAGCAGCTCAGGACTAGCGGAAGAGACCCAGTACTTC
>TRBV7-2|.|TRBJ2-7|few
CASSLREDRAYEQYF
TGTGCCAGCAGCTTACGGGAGGACAGGGCCTACGAGCAGTACTTC
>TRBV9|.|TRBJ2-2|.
CASSVRYTNTGELFF
TGTGCCAGCAGCGTGAGGTATACGAACACCGGGGAGCTGTTTTTT
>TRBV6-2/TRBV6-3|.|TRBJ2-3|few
CASTQPRGTSTDTQYF
TGTGCCAGCACCCAACCGAGGGGGACGAGCACAGATACGCAGTATTTT
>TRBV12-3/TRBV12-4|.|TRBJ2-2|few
CASSFREIGELFF
TGTGCCAGCAGTTTCAGGGAAATCGGGGAGCTGTTTTTT
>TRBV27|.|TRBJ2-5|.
CASTRDSARQVTQYF
TGTGCCAGCACCCGGGACTCCGCCAGACAGGTGACCCAGTACTTC
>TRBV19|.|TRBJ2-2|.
CASSPDLGGALTGELFF
TGTGCCAGTAGTCCGGACCTGGGCGGGGCGCTCACCGGGGAGCTGTTTTTT